A selection of T cell receptor beta chains follows, all from one sample in a study of T cell repertoires in cytomegalovirus infection. TCRdb processed the reads anew with MiXCR; each CDR3 protein has one entry. The sample contains about 920,000 distinct CDR3 sequences, less than 40% of which appear only once. Which antigens these TCRs recognize remains unknown. The source was cultured CD8+ T cells from PBMCs, collected from culture after CMV antigen stimulation. Source of these receptors: a human donor in good health (CMV status not recorded). Some clones in this sample may be carry-over from other donors' samples. Each CDR3 is given with its conserved first and last residue. The D gene is left open where the match is weak. Clone size is stated in some rows and not others, as once, few, many or a class when expanded.

v_gene	d_gene	abundance	j_gene	CDR3nt	CDR3aa
TRBV7-2	TRBD1	NA	TRBJ1-5	TGTGCCAGCAGGTTGGCACAGGGGATGCATCAGCCCCAGCATTTT	CASRLAQGMHQPQHF
TRBV19	NA	NA	TRBJ1-5	TGTGCCAGTAGTAGCGGAGGGGGAGAGCCCCAGCATTTT	CASSSGGGEPQHF
TRBV7-9	NA	NA	TRBJ2-1	TGTGCCACCCATCCAGCCTCAGCGGTATCCTCCTACAATGAGCAGTTCTTC	CATHPASAVSSYNEQFF
TRBV20-1	NA	NA	TRBJ2-5	TGCAGTGCTAGATCCCTATTTTGGACCCAGTACTTC	CSARSLFWTQYF
TRBV10-3	TRBD1	NA	TRBJ1-6	TGTGCCATCAGTGATCCCGGGACAGGGAATAATTCACCCCTCCACTTT	CAISDPGTGNNSPLHF
TRBV6-5	NA	few	TRBJ1-1	TGTGCCAGCAGTCACGGGACAAGCCATGAAGCTTTCTTT	CASSHGTSHEAFF
TRBV2	NA	NA	TRBJ2-1	TGTGCCAACAGTGTCGGTAGAAATGAGCAGTTCTTC	CANSVGRNEQFF
TRBV7-9	NA	many	TRBJ2-5	TGTGCCAGCAGTCCAGCGAGGGGCGAGACCCAGTACTTC	CASSPARGETQYF
TRBV9	TRBD2	NA	TRBJ2-3	TGTGCCAGCAGCGTAGAAATCGGCGGGGGAGATACGCAGTATTTT	CASSVEIGGGDTQYF
TRBV7-8	TRBD2	many	TRBJ2-3	TGTGCCAGCAGCAATCCGGGACTAGCGGGCCCCTTGATTGGCACAGATACGCAGTATTTT	CASSNPGLAGPLIGTDTQYF
TRBV27	NA	few	TRBJ2-5	TGTGCCAGTTCCCAGGGGATTAAAGAGACCCAGTACTTC	CASSQGIKETQYF
TRBV27	NA	NA	TRBJ2-1	TGTGCCAGCAGCCTGAAGGGGGGGGCCCTCCTCAATGAGCAGTTCTTC	CASSLKGGALLNEQFF
TRBV7-9	NA	NA	TRBJ2-6	TGTGCCAGCAGCTTAGCCCTAGAGGGGACCGGGGCCAACGTCCTGACTTTC	CASSLALEGTGANVLTF
TRBV6-1	TRBD1	many	TRBJ1-5	TGTGCCAGCAGGGGGACAGGGGGCGGAAGCAATCAGCCCCAGCATTTT	CASRGTGGGSNQPQHF
TRBV12-3/TRBV12-4	NA	few	TRBJ1-1	TGTGCCAGCAGTCCAACTAAATTTTTGGACGGTGAAGCTTTCTTT	CASSPTKFLDGEAFF